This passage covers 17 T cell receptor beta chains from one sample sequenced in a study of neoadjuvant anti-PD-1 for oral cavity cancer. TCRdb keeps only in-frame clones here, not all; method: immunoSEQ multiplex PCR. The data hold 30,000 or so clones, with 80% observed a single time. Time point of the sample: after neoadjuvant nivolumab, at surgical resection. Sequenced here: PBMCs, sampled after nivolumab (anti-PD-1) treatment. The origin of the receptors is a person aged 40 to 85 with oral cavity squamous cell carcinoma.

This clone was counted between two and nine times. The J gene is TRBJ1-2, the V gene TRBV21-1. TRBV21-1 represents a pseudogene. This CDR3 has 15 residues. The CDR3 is CASSKVLHESEGYTF. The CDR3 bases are TGTGCCAGCAGCAAGGTCTTACATGAATCGGAGGGCTACACCTTC.

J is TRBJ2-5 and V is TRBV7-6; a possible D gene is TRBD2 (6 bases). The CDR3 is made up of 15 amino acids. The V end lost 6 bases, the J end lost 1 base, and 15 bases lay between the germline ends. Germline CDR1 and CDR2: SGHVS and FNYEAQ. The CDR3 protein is CASSSPTGAQETQYF. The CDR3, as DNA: TGTGCCAGCAGTTCACCCACGGGAGCCCAAGAGACCCAGTACTTC.

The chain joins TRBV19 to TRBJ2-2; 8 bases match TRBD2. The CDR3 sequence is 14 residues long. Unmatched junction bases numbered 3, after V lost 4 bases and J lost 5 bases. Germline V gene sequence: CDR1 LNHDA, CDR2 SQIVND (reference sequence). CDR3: CASSTRGGTGELFF. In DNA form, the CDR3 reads TGTGCCAGTAGTACCCGGGGGGGGACCGGGGAGCTGTTTTTT.

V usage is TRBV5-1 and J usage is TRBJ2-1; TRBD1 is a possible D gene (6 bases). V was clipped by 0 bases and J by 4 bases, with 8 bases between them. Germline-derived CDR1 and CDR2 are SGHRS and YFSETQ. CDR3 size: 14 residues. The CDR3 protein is CASSLGTDYNEQFF. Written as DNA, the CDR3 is TGCGCCAGCAGCTTGGGGACAGATTACAATGAGCAGTTCTTC.

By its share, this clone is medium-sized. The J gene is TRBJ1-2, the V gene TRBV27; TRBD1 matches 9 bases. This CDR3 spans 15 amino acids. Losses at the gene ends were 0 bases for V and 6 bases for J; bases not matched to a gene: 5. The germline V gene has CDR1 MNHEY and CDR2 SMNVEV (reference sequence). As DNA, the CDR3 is TGTGCCAGCAGTTTATCCTGGACAGGGGTGAATGGCTACACCTTC. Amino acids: CASSLSWTGVNGYTF.

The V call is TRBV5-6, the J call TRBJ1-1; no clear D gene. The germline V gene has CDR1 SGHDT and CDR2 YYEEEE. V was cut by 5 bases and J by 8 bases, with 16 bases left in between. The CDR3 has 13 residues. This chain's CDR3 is CASSLVVADEAFF. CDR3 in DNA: TGTGCCAGCAGTTTAGTTGTGGCAGACGAAGCTTTCTTT.

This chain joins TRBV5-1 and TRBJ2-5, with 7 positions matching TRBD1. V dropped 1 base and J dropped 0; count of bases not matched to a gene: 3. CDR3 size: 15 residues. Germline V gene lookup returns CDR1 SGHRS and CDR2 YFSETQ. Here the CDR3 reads CASSLQTGHQETQYF. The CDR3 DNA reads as TGCGCCAGCAGCTTGCAGACAGGGCACCAAGAGACCCAGTACTTC. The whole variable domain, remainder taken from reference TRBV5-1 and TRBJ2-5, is KAGVTQTPRYLIKTRGQQVTLSCSPISGHRSVSWYQQTPGQGLQFLFEYFSETQRNKGNFPGRFSGRQFSNSRSEMNVSTLELGDSALYLCASSLQTGHQETQYFGPGTRLLVL.

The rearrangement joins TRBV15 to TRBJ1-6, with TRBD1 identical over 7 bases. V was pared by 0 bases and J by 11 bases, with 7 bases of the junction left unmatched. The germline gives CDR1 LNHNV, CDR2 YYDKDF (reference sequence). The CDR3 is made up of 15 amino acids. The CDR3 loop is CATSRDSSTGAPLHF. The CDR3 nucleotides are TGTGCCACCAGCAGAGATTCTTCTACAGGGGCACCCCTCCACTTT.

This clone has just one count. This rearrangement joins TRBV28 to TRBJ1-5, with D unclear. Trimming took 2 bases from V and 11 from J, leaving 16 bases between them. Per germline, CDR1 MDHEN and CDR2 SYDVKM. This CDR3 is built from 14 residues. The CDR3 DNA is TGTGCCAGCAGTTTAAAGGTGGATAGGGTAACCCAGCATTTT. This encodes CASSLKVDRVTQHF.

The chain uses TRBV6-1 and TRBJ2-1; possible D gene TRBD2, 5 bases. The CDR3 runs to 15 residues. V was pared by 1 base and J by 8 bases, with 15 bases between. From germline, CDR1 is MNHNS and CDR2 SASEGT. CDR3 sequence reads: CASSEVRATWDEQFF. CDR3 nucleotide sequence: TGTGCCAGCAGTGAAGTGAGGGCGACTTGGGATGAGCAGTTCTTC.

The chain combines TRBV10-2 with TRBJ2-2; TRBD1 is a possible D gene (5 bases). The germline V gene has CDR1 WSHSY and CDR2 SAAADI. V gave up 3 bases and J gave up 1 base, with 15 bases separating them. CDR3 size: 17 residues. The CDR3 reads CASSESFGHRNTGELFF. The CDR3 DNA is TGCGCCAGCAGTGAAAGCTTTGGACACCGGAACACCGGGGAGCTGTTTTTT.

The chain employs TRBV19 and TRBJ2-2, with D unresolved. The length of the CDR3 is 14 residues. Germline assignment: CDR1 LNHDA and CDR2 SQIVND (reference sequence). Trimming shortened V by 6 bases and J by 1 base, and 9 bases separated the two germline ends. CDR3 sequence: CASSLHENTGELFF. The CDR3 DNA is TGTGCCAGTAGCTTACACGAGAACACCGGGGAGCTGTTTTTT. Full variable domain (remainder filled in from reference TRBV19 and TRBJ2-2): DGGITQSPKYLFRKEGQNVTLSCEQNLNHDAMYWYRQDPGQGLRLIYYSQIVNDFQKGDIAEGYSVSREKKESFPLTVTSAQKNPTAFYLCASSLHENTGELFFGEGSRLTVL.

The CDR3 sequence is CASSQVTSNSEAFF. The CDR3 DNA reads as TGCGCCAGCAGCCAAGTCACATCCAATTCTGAAGCTTTCTTT. The chain links TRBV4-3 to TRBJ1-1; D call uncertain. Germline assignment: CDR1 LGHNA and CDR2 YSLEER. V was pared by 1 base and J by 6 bases, with 12 bases between. This CDR3 has 14 amino acids.

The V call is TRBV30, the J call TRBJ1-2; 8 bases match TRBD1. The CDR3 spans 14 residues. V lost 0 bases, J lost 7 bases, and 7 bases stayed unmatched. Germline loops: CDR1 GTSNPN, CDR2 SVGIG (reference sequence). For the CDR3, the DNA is TGTGCCTGGAGTGTAGGCAGGGGGCAACGTGGCTACACCTTC. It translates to CAWSVGRGQRGYTF.

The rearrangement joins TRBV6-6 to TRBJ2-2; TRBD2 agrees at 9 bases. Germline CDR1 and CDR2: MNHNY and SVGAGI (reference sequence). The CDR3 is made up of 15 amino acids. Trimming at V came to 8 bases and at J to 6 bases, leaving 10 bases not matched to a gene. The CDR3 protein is CASSLTRGGAGELFF. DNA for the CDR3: TGTGCCAGCTCGCTCACCCGCGGGGGGGCCGGGGAGCTGTTTTTT.

CDR3 sequence reads: CASSGGYLETQYF. DNA of the CDR3: TGTGCCAGCAGCGGGGGGTACTTAGAGACCCAGTACTTC. The chain joins TRBV6-6 to TRBJ2-5; 7 bases are shared with TRBD2. V gave up 6 bases and J gave up 4 bases; unmatched junction bases: 5. Germline-derived CDR1 and CDR2 are MNHNY and SVGAGI (reference sequence). The CDR3 contains 13 residues.

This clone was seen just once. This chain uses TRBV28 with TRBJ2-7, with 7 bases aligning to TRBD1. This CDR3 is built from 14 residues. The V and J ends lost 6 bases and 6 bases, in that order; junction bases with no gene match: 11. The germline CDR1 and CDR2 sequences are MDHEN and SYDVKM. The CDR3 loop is CASRADREVPEQYF. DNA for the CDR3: TGTGCCAGCAGGGCCGACAGGGAAGTCCCCGAGCAGTACTTC.